These 30 T cell receptor beta chains were all obtained from the same sample, sequenced in a study of human T cells and chemical hapten exposure. TCRdb ran MiXCR on the RACE reads and lists one entry per CDR3 protein. The table records 330,000 or so distinct CDR3 sequences, roughly 6% of them present only once. Indicated time point: patch test 2, 6 weeks after DPC sensitization. This sample's treatment: therapeutic diphenylcyclopropenone sensitization with weekly scalp DPC. The source material was whole blood, sampled in connection with sensitization to the hapten diphenylcyclopropenone (DPC). These receptors originate from a woman aged 18-29 years with alopecia areata. Some clones in this sample may be carry-over from other donors' samples.

This clonotype showed up just a few times. CDR3 nucleotide sequence: TGTGCCAGCAGTTCCGTGGGGGGGCCGCAAGAGACCCAGTACTTC. Encoded protein: CASSSVGGPQETQYF. This chain links TRBV12-3 or TRBV12-4 with TRBJ2-5, with a tentative D call TRBD2 (7 bases). V was pared by 4 bases and J by 2 bases, with 14 bases between. The CDR3 has 15 amino acids.

This clonotype came up a few times. V usage is TRBV2 and J usage is TRBJ1-1; D remains unclear. Germline-derived CDR1 and CDR2 are SNHLY and FYNNEI. This CDR3 is 12 amino acids long. The V end was cut by 0 bases, the J end by 11 bases, with 10 bases between. The CDR3 loop is CASSEARESAFF. CDR3 DNA: TGTGCCAGCAGTGAAGCACGAGAGTCTGCTTTCTTT.

This clonotype appeared many times. The chain links TRBV10-3 to TRBJ2-3; D not resolved. Trimming pared 0 bases from V and 6 bases from J, leaving 10 bases between. The length of the CDR3 is 14 residues. The germline V gene encodes CDR1 ENHRY and CDR2 SYGVKD. The chain's CDR3 is CAISESMARDTQYF. The CDR3 region has the DNA TGTGCCATCAGTGAGTCGATGGCGCGCGATACGCAGTATTTT.

To note about this clonotype: A clone one base away is much larger, so this may be a read error. The chain couples TRBV7-2 to TRBJ1-2; D is ambiguous. Germline V lookup: CDR1 SGHTA, CDR2 FQGNSA. The CDR3 sequence is 14 residues long. DNA for the CDR3: TGTGCCAGCAGCTCATCAGGAATCTCCTATGGCTACCCCTTC. Residues: CASSSSGISYGYPF.

The table lists this clonotype with a few counts. The CDR3 loop is CASSSPRRLGEQYF. The CDR3 DNA follows: TGTGCCAGCAGTTCCCCCAGACGCCTCGGGGAGCAGTACTTC. V is TRBV6-2 or TRBV6-3 and J is TRBJ2-7; D not certain. Germline CDR1 MNHEY, CDR2 SVGEGT. Trimming took 4 bases from V and 7 from J, leaving 17 bases between them. The CDR3 sequence is 14 residues long.

The chain is built from TRBV28 and TRBJ2-7, with 8 bases aligning to TRBD1. The germline V gene encodes CDR1 MDHEN and CDR2 SYDVKM. The CDR3 length is 12 residues. The V gene end was trimmed by 4 bases and the J gene end by 8 bases; junction bases not matched to a gene: 4. The CDR3 DNA follows: TGTGCCAGCAGTTGGCAGGGGGCGAAGCAGTACTTC. This gives the protein CASSWQGAKQYF.

This clonotype was recorded many times. The chain combines TRBV12-3 or TRBV12-4 with TRBJ1-3; D is uncertain. Trimming took off 6 bases at V and 0 bases at J, with 21 bases between the two ends. The CDR3 sequence is 18 residues long. The chain's CDR3 is CASSSSPRSSLSGNTIYF. DNA of the CDR3: TGTGCCAGCAGCTCCTCCCCCAGGTCCTCGCTCTCTGGAAACACCATATATTTT.

The rearrangement links TRBV20-1 to TRBJ2-7; no firm D call. Trimming left V 1 base short and J 3 bases short, with 7 bases between. Per the germline V gene, CDR1 is DFQATT and CDR2 is SNEGSKA (reference sequence). The CDR3 consists of 12 residues. In DNA, the CDR3 is TGCAGTGCTAGAGTGCAGTTCTACGAGCAGTACTTC. Translation: CSARVQFYEQYF.

This clonotype appeared a few times. The rearrangement links TRBV11-1 to TRBJ1-2; TRBD1 is a possible D gene (6 bases). Germline CDR1 reads SGHAT; CDR2 reads FQDESV (reference sequence). The CDR3 spans 13 residues. Trimming took 6 bases from V and 3 from J, leaving 11 bases between them. The CDR3 DNA reads as TGTGCCAGCAGACCGGACAGCCACTATGGCTACACCTTC. It encodes CASRPDSHYGYTF.

The chain carries TRBV4-2 and TRBJ1-2; 9 bases map to TRBD1. CDR1 is LGHNA and CDR2 is YNFKEQ in the germline V gene. The CDR3 is made up of 14 amino acids. Trimming cost V 3 bases and J 7 bases; bases outside gene matches: 6. The CDR3 region is CASSQVQGAGGYTF. CDR3 DNA: TGTGCCAGCAGCCAGGTACAGGGGGCAGGTGGCTACACCTTC.

In its sample, this clonotype was seen many times. This chain connects TRBV6-1 to TRBJ1-5; D is unclear. The V gene's germline CDR1 is MNHNS and CDR2 SASEGT. V was pared by 7 bases and J by 2 bases, with 12 bases between. CDR3 length equals 14 residues. CDR3 protein: CASTPYGGNQPQHF. Written as DNA, the CDR3 is TGTGCCAGCACCCCGTACGGAGGCAATCAGCCCCAGCATTTT.

This clonotype was seen at least ten times. In DNA, the CDR3 is TGTGCCAGCAGCCCCACGTCATATGAAGCTTTCTTT. Protein sequence: CASSPTSYEAFF. This rearrangement joins TRBV6-2 or TRBV6-3 to TRBJ1-1; D ambiguous. The germline CDR1 and CDR2 sequences are MNHEY and SVGEGT. The CDR3 is 12 residues long. Trimming cost V 6 bases and J 7 bases, with 12 bases left between them.

This clonotype was found many times. The chain carries TRBV12-3 or TRBV12-4 and TRBJ1-5; TRBD1 aligns across 7 bases. The CDR3 covers 15 residues. Unmatched junction bases numbered 9, after V lost 3 bases and J lost 7 bases. CDR3: CASSLFRQGGQPQHF. The CDR3 DNA sequence: TGTGCCAGCAGTTTGTTCCGGCAGGGGGGCCAGCCCCAGCATTTT.

This clonotype was counted a few times. J is TRBJ1-5 and V is TRBV10-3; D not certain. CDR3 length: 13 residues. In germline, CDR1 is ENHRY, CDR2 SYGVKD. V lost 7 bases and J 3 bases, leaving 10 bases between the germline ends. The CDR3 DNA reads TGTGCCATCATGAGCTCTCCCAATCAGCCCCAGCATTTT. Its protein is CAIMSSPNQPQHF.

This clonotype turned up a few times. This chain links TRBV5-6 with TRBJ2-7; D remains ambiguous. CDR3 length: 14 amino acids. V shed 6 bases and J shed 2 bases, with 15 bases lying between them. The germline V gene has CDR1 SGHDT and CDR2 YYEEEE. In DNA, the CDR3 is TGTGCCAGCACCTCCCGGTTACGGGCCTACGAGCAGTACTTC. Translation gives CASTSRLRAYEQYF.

This clonotype was counted a few times. The V gene is TRBV29-1, the J gene TRBJ2-5; 7 positions agree with TRBD1. CDR1 and CDR2 (germline): SQVTM, ANQGSEA. The ends lost 0 bases at V and 5 bases at J; junction bases unmatched: 12. This CDR3 contains 16 residues. CDR3 amino acids: CSVEDWARGSKETQYF. CDR3 DNA sequence: TGCAGCGTTGAAGATTGGGCCAGGGGGTCCAAGGAGACCCAGTACTTC. Complete variable domain (other parts from reference TRBV29-1 and TRBJ2-5): SAVISQKPSRDICQRGTSLTIQCQVDSQVTMMFWYRQQPGQSLTLIATANQGSEATYESGFVIDKFPISRPNLTFSTLTVSNMSPEDSSIYLCSVEDWARGSKETQYFGPGTRLLVL.

This clonotype was seen at least ten times. The chain uses TRBV12-3 or TRBV12-4 and TRBJ1-2; 7 nucleotides match TRBD1. V was clipped by 8 bases and J by 3 bases; unmatched bases: 9. The CDR3 spans 14 residues. In nucleotides, the CDR3 is TGTGCCAGCGTCGGACAGGCCGGGTACTATGGCTACACCTTC. The encoded protein is CASVGQAGYYGYTF.

The sample holds many counts of this clonotype. This chain links TRBV4-3 with TRBJ1-4; D is undetermined. Between the trimmed V and J ends, which lost 0 bases and 12 bases, there was a span of 11 bases. CDR1 LGHNA and CDR2 YSLEER come from the germline V gene. The CDR3 has 13 amino acids. The CDR3 region is CASSQDAREELFF. The CDR3 bases are TGCGCCAGCAGCCAAGATGCACGGGAGGAACTGTTTTTT.

This clonotype has at least ten counts. The rearrangement uses TRBV7-9 and TRBJ2-1; D is ambiguous. CDR3 size: 12 residues. The ends were cut back, 3 bases at V and 4 bases at J, with 4 bases in the middle. Germline CDR1 reads SEHNR; CDR2 reads FQNEAQ (reference sequence). The CDR3 DNA sequence: TGTGCCAGCAGCTTCCCTTACAATGAGCAGTTCTTC. Encoded protein: CASSFPYNEQFF.

The genes are TRBV7-2 and TRBJ1-2; possible D gene TRBD1, 5 bases. This CDR3 is built from 16 residues. Trimming cost V 1 base and J 0 bases, with 12 bases left between them. Germline CDR1 is SGHTA and CDR2 is FQGNSA. In DNA form, the CDR3 reads TGTGCCAGCAGCTTAGATGGGGCAGGGTCTAACTATGGCTACACCTTC. This sequence encodes CASSLDGAGSNYGYTF.

The chain has TRBV4-3 and TRBJ2-5; no clear D. Germline V CDR1 and CDR2: LGHNA, YSLEER. V shed 6 bases and J shed 1 base, with 9 bases lying between them. The CDR3 totals 13 residues. The CDR3 bases are TGCGCCAGCAGAGCGCGAGCCCAAGAGACCCAGTACTTC. Its protein product is CASRARAQETQYF.

This clonotype was seen repeatedly, ten times or more. The chain is built from TRBV6-6 and TRBJ1-1, with a weak D call TRBD1 (5 bases). Trimming cost V 7 bases and J 5 bases, with 17 bases left between them. The CDR3 consists of 14 residues. Germline V CDR1 and CDR2: MNHNY, SVGAGI (reference sequence). The CDR3 region has the DNA TGTGCCAGCATTCGGGACTTGACCGGAACTGAAGCTTTCTTT. Protein product: CASIRDLTGTEAFF.

This clonotype was observed a handful of times. The chain carries TRBV20-1 and TRBJ1-5; TRBD1 is a possible D gene (5 bases). V was shortened by 3 bases and J by 2 bases, with 11 bases between the two germline ends. This CDR3 has 14 residues. Germline V CDR1 and CDR2: DFQATT, SNEGSKA (reference sequence). The CDR3 region is CSARDDSRNQPQHF. DNA for the CDR3: TGCAGTGCTAGGGATGACAGCCGCAATCAGCCCCAGCATTTT.

This clonotype was observed at least ten times. The rearrangement links TRBV5-1 to TRBJ1-4; weak D call: TRBD1 (6 bases). Germline-derived CDR1 and CDR2 are SGHRS and YFSETQ. V lost 6 bases, J lost 1 base, and 16 bases lay in between. The CDR3 runs to 16 residues. CDR3 amino acids: CASNQGGVLTNEKLFF. CDR3 DNA: TGCGCCAGCAACCAAGGGGGGGTTCTAACTAATGAAAAACTGTTTTTT.

This clonotype showed up many times. J is TRBJ2-7 and V is TRBV19; D uncertain. V shed 3 bases and J shed 4 bases, with 10 bases lying between them. Looked up from germline, CDR1 is LNHDA and CDR2 is SQIVND (reference sequence). This CDR3 comprises 13 residues. Written as DNA, the CDR3 is TGTGCCAGTAGTATTGCAGATTCTTACGAGCAGTACTTC. Amino acids: CASSIADSYEQYF.

There are many counts of this clonotype. The chain links TRBV7-6 to TRBJ2-7; D unresolved. The CDR3 runs 12 residues. Germline CDR1 reads SGHVS; CDR2 reads FNYEAQ. The V gene lost 2 bases and the J gene lost 5 bases, with 7 bases spanning the gap. The CDR3 coding sequence is TGTGCCAGCAGCTTATACAGCGACGAGCAGTACTTC. This gives the protein CASSLYSDEQYF.

The genes are TRBV6-5 and TRBJ1-6, with TRBD1 as a possible D gene (5 bases). CDR1 is MNHEY and CDR2 is SVGAGI in the germline V gene. The CDR3 sequence is 16 residues long. V lost 2 bases to trimming and J lost 7 bases, with 15 bases between them. DNA for the CDR3: TGTGCCAGCAGTTACGACACAGTGGCAGGGAATTCACCCCTCCACTTT. Translating gives CASSYDTVAGNSPLHF.

This clonotype appeared many times. The rearrangement uses TRBV7-2 and TRBJ2-3, with D perhaps TRBD2 (6 bases). V was pared by 5 bases and J by 2 bases, with 14 bases between. The CDR3 is 15 amino acids. CDR1 is SGHTA, CDR2 FQGNSA, per germline. Here the CDR3 DNA reads TGTGCCAGCAGCCAGGGACTCTATTCCACAGATACGCAGTATTTT. It specifies CASSQGLYSTDTQYF.

This clonotype came up many times. This chain uses TRBV27 with TRBJ1-4; 8 bases map to TRBD1. This CDR3 has 14 residues. V was clipped by 5 bases and J by 7 bases; unmatched bases: 6. Germline V gene sequence: CDR1 MNHEY, CDR2 SMNVEV (reference sequence). The CDR3 region is CASSPDRGSEKLFF. As DNA, the CDR3 is TGTGCCAGCAGTCCAGACAGGGGTAGTGAAAAACTGTTTTTT.

The CDR3 spells CASSSINRVNTEAFF. In nucleotides, the CDR3 is TGTGCCAGCAGCTCGATAAACAGGGTGAACACTGAAGCTTTCTTT. V usage is TRBV13 and J usage is TRBJ1-1, with a tentative D call TRBD1 (6 bases). The germline V gene has CDR1 PRHDT and CDR2 FYEKMQ (reference sequence). V lost 4 bases and J 0 bases, leaving 12 bases between the germline ends. CDR3 length equals 15 residues.